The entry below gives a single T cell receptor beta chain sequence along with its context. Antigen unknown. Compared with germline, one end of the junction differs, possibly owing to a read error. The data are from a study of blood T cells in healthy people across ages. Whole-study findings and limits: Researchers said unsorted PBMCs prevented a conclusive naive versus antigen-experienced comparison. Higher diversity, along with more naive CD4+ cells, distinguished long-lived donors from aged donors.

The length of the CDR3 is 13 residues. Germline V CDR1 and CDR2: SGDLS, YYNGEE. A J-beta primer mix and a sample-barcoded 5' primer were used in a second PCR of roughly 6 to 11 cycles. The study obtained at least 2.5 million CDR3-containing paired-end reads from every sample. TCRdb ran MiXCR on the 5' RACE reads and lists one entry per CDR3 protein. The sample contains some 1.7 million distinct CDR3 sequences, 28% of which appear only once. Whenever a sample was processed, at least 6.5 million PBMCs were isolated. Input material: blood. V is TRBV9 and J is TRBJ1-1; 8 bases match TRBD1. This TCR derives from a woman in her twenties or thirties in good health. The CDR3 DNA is TGTGCCAGCAGTGGGACAGGCTACACTGAAACTTTCTTT. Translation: CASSGTGYTETFF.